The 28 T cell receptor beta chains reported below all come from one sample, sequenced in a study of technical replicates of blood from four donors. Assay: immunoSEQ multiplex PCR; the TCRdb copy retains only in-frame clones and omits some. The repertoire holds over 50,000 clones, with more than 75% as singletons. Sequences were obtained from PBMCs. These receptor sequences come from a human donor in good health. Some clones in this sample may be carry-over from other donors' samples.

The rearrangement joins TRBV6-1 to TRBJ1-5; 7 bases match TRBD1. V trimming: 6 bases; J trimming: 4 bases; junction bases outside the gene matches: 6. The germline V gene encodes CDR1 MNHNS and CDR2 SASEGT. This CDR3 has 14 residues. CDR3: CASRDGQVNQPQHF. The CDR3 nucleotides are TGTGCCAGCAGGGACGGACAGGTTAATCAGCCCCAGCATTTT.

This clone was detected once. V gene TRBV7-2 combines with J gene TRBJ1-1; D might be TRBD1 (5 bases). Germline values: CDR1 SGHTA, CDR2 FQGNSA. The CDR3 is 14 amino acids. Trimming shortened V by 2 bases and J by 1 base, and 8 bases separated the two germline ends. The DNA for the CDR3 is TGTGCCAGCAGCTTACAGGGTTCGAACACTGAAGCTTTCTTT. It specifies CASSLQGSNTEAFF.

This chain links TRBV7-9 with TRBJ1-5; weak D call: TRBD1 (6 bases). The ends were cut back, 3 bases at V and 1 base at J, with 16 bases in the middle. The germline V gene has CDR1 SEHNR and CDR2 FQNEAQ (reference sequence). The CDR3 has 17 residues. CDR3 sequence reads: CASSLTGDYISNQPQHF. The CDR3 coding sequence is TGTGCCAGCAGCTTGACAGGAGACTATATCAGCAATCAGCCCCAGCATTTT.

The chain combines TRBV6-1 with TRBJ2-7; 8 bases fit TRBD1. From germline, CDR1 is MNHNS and CDR2 SASEGT. This CDR3 contains 15 residues. V shed 2 bases, J shed 0 bases, and the junction held 3 bases outside the gene matches. DNA for the CDR3: TGTGCCAGCAGTGAAAGGACAGGGCACTCCTACGAGCAGTACTTC. Encoded protein: CASSERTGHSYEQYF.

The J gene is TRBJ1-6, the V gene TRBV6-5; D call uncertain. The V end lost 0 bases, the J end lost 9 bases, and 9 bases lay between the germline ends. Germline V CDR1 and CDR2: MNHEY, SVGAGI. This CDR3 contains 14 residues. CDR3 in DNA: TGTGCCAGCAGTTACTCTATTGGAGGTTCACCCCTCCACTTT. It yields the protein CASSYSIGGSPLHF.

The rearrangement joins TRBV5-1 to TRBJ2-5; TRBD2 is a possible D gene (6 bases). The CDR3 is 14 amino acids. Trimming stripped 4 bases from V and 5 bases from J, with 15 bases between. Germline CDR1 SGHRS, CDR2 YFSETQ. CDR3 region: CASSQLGGRETQYF. CDR3 nucleotides: TGCGCCAGCAGCCAGCTGGGAGGCCGGGAGACCCAGTACTTC.

The chain combines TRBV7-9 with TRBJ1-1, with a possible D match to TRBD1 (5 bases). Germline lookup yields CDR1 SEHNR and CDR2 FQNEAQ (reference sequence). CDR3 size: 14 residues. V was cut by 6 bases and J by 5 bases, with 16 bases left in between. Here the CDR3 reads CASSISLGRTEAFF. The CDR3 DNA is TGTGCCAGCAGTATATCCTTGGGGCGGACTGAAGCTTTCTTT. Combining the CDR3 with reference TRBV7-9 and TRBJ1-1 gives the whole variable domain DTGVSQNPRHKITKRGQNVTFRCDPISEHNRLYWYRQTLGQGPEFLTYFQNEAQLEKSRLLSDRFSAERPKGSFSTLEIQRTEQGDSAMYLCASSISLGRTEAFFGQGTRLTVV.

Written as DNA, the CDR3 is TGCAGCGTCCTCGGGACTAGCGGGTCCTACGAGCAGTACTTC. This sequence encodes CSVLGTSGSYEQYF. The chain combines TRBV29-1 with TRBJ2-7, with 12 bases aligning to TRBD2. CDR1 and CDR2 from the germline V gene are SQVTM and ANQGSEA. CDR3 length equals 14 residues. After removal of 6 bases from V and 1 base from J, the junction contained 4 bases not matched to a gene.

The chain combines TRBV12-5 with TRBJ1-2; 8 bases agree with TRBD1. Germline CDR1 LGHNT, CDR2 FRNRAP. V lost 0 bases and J lost 8; bases outside the gene matches: 8. The CDR3 covers 15 residues. Here the CDR3 DNA reads TGTGCTAGTGGTTTGGTACTGGCAGGGGGCGGGGGCTACACCTTC. It encodes CASGLVLAGGGGYTF.

The V and J genes are TRBV2 and TRBJ1-1; no firm D call. Trimming removed 6 bases from V and 1 base from J, with 15 bases in between. Germline CDR1 reads SNHLY; CDR2 reads FYNNEI. The CDR3 is 15 amino acids. CDR3 protein: CASRIIQLRNTEAFF. CDR3 in DNA: TGTGCCAGCAGGATCATACAGCTCAGGAACACTGAAGCTTTCTTT.

This chain links TRBV4-2 with TRBJ2-1, with D possibly matching TRBD2 (7 bases). The CDR3 has 18 amino acids. Trimming left V 0 bases short and J 3 bases short, with 18 bases between. Germline V lookup: CDR1 LGHNA, CDR2 YNFKEQ. CDR3: CASSQDRGRGAYYNEQFF. In nucleotides, the CDR3 is TGTGCCAGCAGCCAAGATAGGGGACGGGGGGCCTACTACAATGAGCAGTTCTTC.

The rearrangement links TRBV10-3 to TRBJ2-7; D ambiguous. CDR3 length: 12 residues. Trimming left V 0 bases short and J 6 bases short, with 6 bases between. Germline lookup yields CDR1 ENHRY and CDR2 SYGVKD. The CDR3 DNA sequence: TGTGCCATCAGTGAGTCGTCGGGCGAGCAGTACTTC. Its protein product is CAISESSGEQYF.

The chain employs TRBV4-3 and TRBJ1-5, with 7 bases lining up with TRBD1. Germline V gene sequence: CDR1 LGHNA, CDR2 YSLEER. V dropped 4 bases and J dropped 6; count of bases not matched to a gene: 9. The CDR3 consists of 15 residues. The CDR3 here is CASSRDRDPGQPQHF. DNA for the CDR3: TGCGCCAGCAGCCGCGACAGGGACCCGGGTCAGCCCCAGCATTTT.

The rearrangement joins TRBV7-2 to TRBJ2-3; 7 bases agree with TRBD2. This CDR3 spans 14 amino acids. CDR1 SGHTA and CDR2 FQGNSA come from the germline V gene. The ends lost 5 bases at V and 6 bases at J; junction bases unmatched: 8. Here the CDR3 reads CASSLRLAGDTQYF. The CDR3 bases are TGTGCCAGCAGCCTAAGACTAGCAGGTGATACGCAGTATTTT.

The genes are TRBV27 and TRBJ1-5; tentatively, D is TRBD1 (5 bases). From germline, CDR1 is MNHEY and CDR2 SMNVEV (reference sequence). The CDR3 extends over 17 amino acids. V lost 5 bases and J lost 3, with 20 bases in between. Here the CDR3 reads CASSPMAGRANNQPQHF. CDR3 in DNA: TGTGCCAGCAGTCCCATGGCGGGGCGGGCAAACAATCAGCCCCAGCATTTT.

There are a few counts of this clone. The chain is built from TRBV2 and TRBJ1-2; 8 bases line up with TRBD1. V was pared by 6 bases and J by 4 bases, with 7 bases of the junction left unmatched. Germline V gene sequence: CDR1 SNHLY, CDR2 FYNNEI. This CDR3 has 14 amino acids. The CDR3 region is CASRTQGASYGYTF. Here the CDR3 DNA reads TGTGCCAGCAGGACCCAGGGGGCTAGCTATGGCTACACCTTC.

J is TRBJ2-1 and V is TRBV30, with 7 bases that match TRBD2. The CDR3 length is 14 residues. J lost 5 bases, V lost 5 bases, and 9 bases had no gene match. Germline-derived CDR1 and CDR2 are GTSNPN and SVGIG (reference sequence). For the CDR3, the DNA is TGTGCCTGGGGCCCTAGCGGAGTTCACAATGAGCAGTTCTTC. Protein sequence: CAWGPSGVHNEQFF.

This clone was recorded once. The chain recombines TRBV4-3 with TRBJ2-1; 11 nucleotides align to TRBD2. Trimming cost V 4 bases and J 4 bases; bases outside gene matches: 3. Germline loops: CDR1 LGHNA, CDR2 YSLEER. The CDR3 has 15 residues. CDR3 protein: CASSRTSGGYNEQFF. The DNA for the CDR3 is TGCGCCAGCAGCCGAACTAGCGGGGGTTACAATGAGCAGTTCTTC.

This sequence joins TRBV6-4 and TRBJ2-7; a possible D gene is TRBD2 (5 bases). Trimming left V 7 bases short and J 4 bases short, with 23 bases between. CDR1 and CDR2 from the germline V gene are MRHNA and SNTAGT. The CDR3 extends over 16 amino acids. The CDR3 loop reads CASICRTRRSNYEQYF. CDR3 sequence (DNA): TGTGCCAGCATCTGTCGGACTCGGCGGAGTAATTACGAGCAGTACTTC.

The chain employs TRBV7-3 and TRBJ2-5; 10 bases match TRBD1. Losses at the gene ends were 1 base for V and 5 bases for J; bases not matched to a gene: 7. Germline V gives CDR1 SGHTA, CDR2 FQGTGA. This CDR3 contains 16 residues. The CDR3 DNA reads TGTGCCAGCAGCTTAATGGGGACAGGGGTAGGGGAGACCCAGTACTTC. Translation gives CASSLMGTGVGETQYF.

The CDR3 reads CASSPGSTRAGTGELFF. CDR3 bases: TGTGCCAGCAGCCCGGGGTCGACCCGGGCAGGCACCGGGGAGCTGTTTTTT. The J gene is TRBJ2-2, the V gene TRBV5-4, with D possibly being TRBD2 (5 bases). The CDR3 covers 17 residues. The germline V gene encodes CDR1 SGHNT and CDR2 YYREEE (reference sequence). With 4 bases removed from V and 4 bases from J, the gap between germline ends came to 20 bases.

The chain uses TRBV7-9 and TRBJ2-1; 12 bases are a match to TRBD2. Trimming cost V 5 bases and J 9 bases; bases outside gene matches: 8. Germline CDR1 reads SEHNR; CDR2 reads FQNEAQ (reference sequence). The CDR3 spans 15 residues. The CDR3 nucleotides read TGTGCCAGCAGCAGTCGACTAGCGGGAGCGGGTGAGCAGTTCTTC. Encoded protein: CASSSRLAGAGEQFF.

V gene TRBV7-9 combines with J gene TRBJ2-5; 7 bases fit TRBD2. Trimming at V came to 1 base and at J to 11 bases, leaving 13 bases not matched to a gene. The CDR3 has 15 amino acids. Germline CDR1 and CDR2: SEHNR and FQNEAQ (reference sequence). The CDR3 sequence is CASSLVGGPLVRQYF. CDR3 nucleotide sequence: TGTGCCAGCAGCTTAGTGGGAGGGCCGCTGGTGAGACAGTACTTC.

Comments on this clone: A read error may produce the germline difference seen at one junction end. This chain connects TRBV7-8 to TRBJ1-2; perhaps TRBD1 as D (6 bases). The CDR3 length is 11 residues. Germline values: CDR1 SGHVS, CDR2 FQNEAQ. Written as DNA, the CDR3 is TGTGCCAGCAGTCTGGGGGCAGGGAGAGTCTTC. This encodes CASSLGAGRVF.

The V call is TRBV5-1, the J call TRBJ2-5, with D perhaps matching TRBD2 (6 bases). This CDR3 spans 14 amino acids. Germline V gene sequence: CDR1 SGHRS, CDR2 YFSETQ. The V gene lost 2 bases and the J gene lost 1 base, with 9 bases spanning the gap. CDR3 in amino acids: CASSFRAGQETQYF. CDR3 in DNA: TGCGCCAGCAGCTTCCGAGCGGGCCAAGAGACCCAGTACTTC.

The V gene is TRBV2, the J gene TRBJ2-1, with D tentatively TRBD1 (6 bases). Germline V gene sequence: CDR1 SNHLY, CDR2 FYNNEI. The CDR3 extends over 14 amino acids. Trimming took off 6 bases at V and 4 bases at J, with 13 bases between the two ends. CDR3 region: CASSSLQGYNEQFF. Here the CDR3 DNA reads TGTGCCAGCAGCTCCCTGCAGGGGTACAATGAGCAGTTCTTC.

This chain joins TRBV10-2 and TRBJ2-7; 12 bases align to TRBD2. V was pared by 6 bases and J by 3 bases, with 9 bases of the junction left unmatched. The CDR3 consists of 16 residues. The V gene's germline CDR1 is WSHSY and CDR2 SAAADI. CDR3 sequence: CASSPLTSGGLYEQYF. CDR3 bases: TGCGCCAGCAGCCCCTTGACTAGCGGGGGACTCTACGAGCAGTACTTC.

The chain combines TRBV11-3 with TRBJ2-1, with 8 bases aligning to TRBD2. The V gene end was trimmed by 4 bases and the J gene end by 6 bases; junction bases not matched to a gene: 11. The CDR3 contains 16 residues. CDR1 is SGHNT and CDR2 is YENEEA in the germline V gene. CDR3 loop: CASSWGLSGSGNEQFF. In DNA, the CDR3 is TGTGCCAGCAGCTGGGGGCTGAGCGGGAGTGGCAATGAGCAGTTCTTC.